This TCR beta chain derives from a study of shared clonotypes between healthy human individuals. With respect to this clone: What it binds is not known.

This table comes from immunoSEQ multiplex PCR, and its TCRdb copy is limited to in-frame clones, with some not included. The repertoire holds around 610,000 clones, with approximately 96% as singletons. Study observations and caveats: Estimated richness values were generally larger in naive subsets than in memory subsets. The generation probabilities recorded for non-shared clonotypes fell below those of clonotypes shared by all four donors. Sorted-subset sequencing, rarefaction showed, was incomplete despite large depth.

With V trimmed by 1 base and J by 1 base, 13 bases remained unmatched. The CDR3 is 20 amino acids. CDR1 and CDR2 (germline): LGHNA, YNFKEQ. CD45RO-negative, CCR7-selected cells formed the naive CD8 fraction, which excluded terminally differentiated effector memory CD45RA+ cells. The sequence came from a woman in her 30s in good health. The chain links TRBV4-2 to TRBJ2-1, with 10 bases identical to TRBD2. Source material: naive CD8+ T cells sorted from blood. For the CDR3, the DNA is TGTGCCAGCAGCCAAGGTCAGCGGCTAGCGGGAGCGACGTCCTACAATGAGCAGTTCTTC. Protein product: CASSQGQRLAGATSYNEQFF.